The rows below give T cell receptor beta chains drawn from one sample of a study of blood T cell repertoires in COVID-19. Measured with immunoSEQ multiplex PCR; TCRdb has only the in-frame clones, and not every one. The table lists around 170,000 clones, around 86% of them singletons, with roughly 13% in the top ten. Material: peripheral blood. These receptors all stem from a man aged 70 or older who had recovered from COVID-19. The CDR3 runs from the conserved cysteine through the conserved F or W. Each record gives: V gene, clone size, D gene, J gene, CDR3 length, CDR3 DNA, CDR3 protein. D genes are given only for firm matches. Only part of the rows carry a size: once, few, many, or a class if the clone is expanded.

TRBV6-2/TRBV6-3	-	-	TRBJ1-5	15	TGTGCCAGCAGTTACACACGGGGAGAGAATCAGCCCCAGCATTTT	CASSYTRGENQPQHF
TRBV18	-	-	TRBJ1-2	13	TGTGCCAGCTCACATGACAGGAGCCAAGGCTACACCTTC	CASSHDRSQGYTF
TRBV7-8	-	TRBD1	TRBJ1-4	15	TGTGCCAGCAGCTTAACCGGGACAGAGGGAGAAAAACTGTTTTTT	CASSLTGTEGEKLFF
TRBV29-1	once	TRBD1	TRBJ1-4	14	TGCAGCGCAGGGGGGGAGACCTCTAATGAAAAACTGTTTTTT	CSAGGETSNEKLFF
TRBV12-3/TRBV12-4	-	-	TRBJ1-1	11	TGTGCCAGCACCGGTCTAACTGAAGCTTTCTTT	CASTGLTEAFF
TRBV10-3	-	TRBD1	TRBJ2-3	15	TGTGCCATCAGTGTGGGGGACAGGCTCACAGATACGCAGTATTTT	CAISVGDRLTDTQYF
TRBV16	-	-	TRBJ2-1	14	TGTGCCAGCAGCCAAACGCGGGTAAGAAATGAGCAGTTCTTC	CASSQTRVRNEQFF
TRBV11-3	-	TRBD1	TRBJ2-7	15	TGTGCCAGCAGCTTACGAACAGGGGACTCCTACGAGCAGTACTTC	CASSLRTGDSYEQYF
TRBV29-1	-	TRBD2	TRBJ2-5	15	TGCAGCGTTGCGAGAGGGACTGGAGCGGGGGAGACCCAGTACTTC	CSVARGTGAGETQYF
TRBV5-5	-	TRBD2	TRBJ2-3	19	TGTGCCAGCAGCTTGGGGGGACTAGCGGGAGGATCCCCCACAGATACGCAGTATTTT	CASSLGGLAGGSPTDTQYF
TRBV19	-	-	TRBJ2-1	13	TGTGCCAGTAGTATAAGTCGAGGGAATGAGCAGTTCTTC	CASSISRGNEQFF
TRBV28	once	TRBD1	TRBJ1-5	15	TGTGCCAGCAGTCGCAGGACAGGGTATAATCAGCCCCAGCATTTT	CASSRRTGYNQPQHF
TRBV6-2/TRBV6-3	-	TRBD1	TRBJ1-4	16	TGTGCCAGCAGTCCCGTAAGGGGGCCGGGCGGGGAAAAACTGTTTTTT	CASSPVRGPGGEKLFF
TRBV7-3	-	-	TRBJ2-3	17	TGTGCCAGCAGCTTAGGGGCTGGGCAGGGGTTCGGAGATACGCAGTATTTT	CASSLGAGQGFGDTQYF
TRBV7-2	-	-	TRBJ1-1	15	TGTGCCAGCAGCTTAGCTCTGCGAGTGAACACTGAAGCTTTCTTT	CASSLALRVNTEAFF
TRBV15	-	-	TRBJ2-2	13	TGTGCCACCAGCTCAGGACTGGAGCGGGAGCTGTTTTTT	CATSSGLERELFF
TRBV30	-	-	TRBJ1-2	15	TGTGCCTGGAGTGTAAATGGCAGGGGAACCGCTGGCTACACCTTC	CAWSVNGRGTAGYTF
TRBV4-3	once	-	TRBJ2-2	16	TGCGCCAGCAGCCAAGAAGGGGGAGGGCCCACCGGGGAGCTGTTTTTT	CASSQEGGGPTGELFF
TRBV27	-	-	TRBJ2-1	15	TGTGCCAGCAGCGCCGGGACTGCGACTCTGGATGAGCAGTTCTTC	CASSAGTATLDEQFF
TRBV9	-	TRBD2	TRBJ2-2	20	TGTGCCAGCAGCGTACCAAGTAGGGGACTAGCGGGAGGCGCCACCGGGGAGCTGTTTTTT	CASSVPSRGLAGGATGELFF
TRBV2	-	TRBD2	TRBJ2-1	14	TGTGCCAGCCAAGATAGCGGGAGCTCTAATGAGCAGTTCTTC	CASQDSGSSNEQFF
TRBV28	once	TRBD2	TRBJ2-7	15	TGTGCCAGCAGTTCACTAGCGGGGCGAGGATACGAGCAGTACTTC	CASSSLAGRGYEQYF
TRBV5-6	-	-	TRBJ1-2	16	TGTGCCAGCAGCTTGGCCGGGCACGGGGGTCTCTATGGCTACACCTTC	CASSLAGHGGLYGYTF
TRBV15	-	TRBD2	TRBJ2-2	16	TGTGCCACCAGCAGAGCGGCGGGAGGTCCGGCCGGGGAGCTGTTTTTT	CATSRAAGGPAGELFF
TRBV6-6	-	-	TRBJ2-1	12	TGTGCCAGCAGTTACCCGAGGGAAGAGCAGTTCTTC	CASSYPREEQFF
TRBV7-2	-	-	TRBJ2-7	14	TGTGCCAGCAGCTTCAGGGGGGTCACCTACGAGCAGTACTTC	CASSFRGVTYEQYF
TRBV28	once	-	TRBJ2-7	15	TGTGCCAGCAGTTTAGGGGGCAGGGTTAGGGACGAGCAGTACTTC	CASSLGGRVRDEQYF
TRBV4-1	-	TRBD1	TRBJ2-7	15	TGCGCCAGCAGCCAACCAGGGGGCGCACAGGTCGAGCAGTACTTC	CASSQPGGAQVEQYF
TRBV6-6	-	-	TRBJ1-1	14	TGTGCCAGTAACCAGGGACTGAAGAACACTGAAGCTTTCTTT	CASNQGLKNTEAFF
TRBV19	-	-	TRBJ2-1	12	TGTGCCAGTAGTGGCTCGGGCAATGAGCAGTTCTTC	CASSGSGNEQFF
TRBV18	-	TRBD2	TRBJ2-2	16	TGTGCCAGCTCACCCCGGACTAGCGAGAGTACCGGGGAGCTGTTTTTT	CASSPRTSESTGELFF
TRBV4-2	once	-	TRBJ2-1	15	TGTGCCAGCAGCCAGGAGGGAAGCTCCTACAATGAGCAGTTCTTC	CASSQEGSSYNEQFF
TRBV3-1/TRBV3-2	-	TRBD2	TRBJ2-1	15	TGTGCCAGCAGCCAGGGGACTAGGGGGTTGAGTGAGCAGTTCTTC	CASSQGTRGLSEQFF
TRBV10-3	-	-	TRBJ1-5	12	TGTGCCAGCGGACAGCACAATCAGCCCCAGCATTTT	CASGQHNQPQHF
TRBV19	once	-	TRBJ1-5	16	TGTGCCAGTAGTAACTTAAAGGGGTCGAGCAATCAGCCCCAGCATTTT	CASSNLKGSSNQPQHF
TRBV5-6	few	-	TRBJ2-5	12	TGTGCCAGCAGCTTGAGGGGAGAGACCCAGTACTTC	CASSLRGETQYF
TRBV11-2	-	-	TRBJ2-2	13	TGTGCCAGCAGCAGGGGGTACACCGGGGAGCTGTTTTTT	CASSRGYTGELFF
TRBV27	-	-	TRBJ1-2	16	TGTGCCAGCAGCCCTCGGCCGGGCCCGCGGGTGAAGGGCTACACCTTC	CASSPRPGPRVKGYTF
TRBV6-2/TRBV6-3	-	TRBD2	TRBJ2-1	16	TGTGCCAGCAGTTACTCCGGCCGCGGGAGGGGGAATGAGCAGTTCTTC	CASSYSGRGRGNEQFF
TRBV2	-	-	TRBJ2-3	14	TGTGCCAGCAGTGAATTCCTAGCGATGGATACGCAGTATTTT	CASSEFLAMDTQYF
TRBV5-4	-	-	TRBJ2-2	15	TGTGCCAGCAGCTTGGAAACAACCCTAGCCGGGGAGCTGTTTTTT	CASSLETTLAGELFF
TRBV18	-	TRBD1	TRBJ1-4	15	TGTGCCAGCTCACCCACGGACAGGGTAGATGAAAAACTGTTTTTT	CASSPTDRVDEKLFF
TRBV6-1	-	TRBD2	TRBJ2-3	16	TGTGCCAGCAGTGCGGGACTAGCGGGGATCACAGATACGCAGTATTTT	CASSAGLAGITDTQYF
TRBV5-4	-	TRBD1	TRBJ1-1	13	TGTGCCAGCAGCATCGGACAGGGTCCTGAAGCTTTCTTT	CASSIGQGPEAFF
TRBV7-6	once	-	TRBJ2-7	16	TGTGCCAGCAGCCACCCTCAGGGGCAACCCCACTACGAGCAGTACTTC	CASSHPQGQPHYEQYF
TRBV20-1	-	-	TRBJ2-4	11	TGCAGTGCTAGAGATAATTTCATTCAGTACTTC	CSARDNFIQYF
TRBV7-2	-	TRBD2	TRBJ2-5	18	TGTGCCAGCAGTCCTCGGCGGCTAGCGGGAGTGCAGGGGGAGACCCAGTACTTC	CASSPRRLAGVQGETQYF
TRBV2	-	TRBD1	TRBJ1-1	15	TGTGCCAGCAGCCAGCAGGGACAGGCGAACACTGAAGCTTTCTTT	CASSQQGQANTEAFF
TRBV28	-	-	TRBJ1-2	13	TGTGCCAGCGCCCAGGACTCGAACTATGGCTACACCTTC	CASAQDSNYGYTF
TRBV6-6	-	-	TRBJ2-7	16	TGTGCCAGCAGTTACTCGGAGGGGATGGGAGACTACGAGCAGTACTTC	CASSYSEGMGDYEQYF
TRBV6-2/TRBV6-3	-	-	TRBJ1-5	14	TGTGCCAGCAGTTACACGAGGGGCAATCAGCCCCAGCATTTT	CASSYTRGNQPQHF
TRBV28	-	-	TRBJ1-4	15	TGTGCCAGCAGTTCGTCAGGGGCGGCTAATGAAAAACTGTTTTTT	CASSSSGAANEKLFF